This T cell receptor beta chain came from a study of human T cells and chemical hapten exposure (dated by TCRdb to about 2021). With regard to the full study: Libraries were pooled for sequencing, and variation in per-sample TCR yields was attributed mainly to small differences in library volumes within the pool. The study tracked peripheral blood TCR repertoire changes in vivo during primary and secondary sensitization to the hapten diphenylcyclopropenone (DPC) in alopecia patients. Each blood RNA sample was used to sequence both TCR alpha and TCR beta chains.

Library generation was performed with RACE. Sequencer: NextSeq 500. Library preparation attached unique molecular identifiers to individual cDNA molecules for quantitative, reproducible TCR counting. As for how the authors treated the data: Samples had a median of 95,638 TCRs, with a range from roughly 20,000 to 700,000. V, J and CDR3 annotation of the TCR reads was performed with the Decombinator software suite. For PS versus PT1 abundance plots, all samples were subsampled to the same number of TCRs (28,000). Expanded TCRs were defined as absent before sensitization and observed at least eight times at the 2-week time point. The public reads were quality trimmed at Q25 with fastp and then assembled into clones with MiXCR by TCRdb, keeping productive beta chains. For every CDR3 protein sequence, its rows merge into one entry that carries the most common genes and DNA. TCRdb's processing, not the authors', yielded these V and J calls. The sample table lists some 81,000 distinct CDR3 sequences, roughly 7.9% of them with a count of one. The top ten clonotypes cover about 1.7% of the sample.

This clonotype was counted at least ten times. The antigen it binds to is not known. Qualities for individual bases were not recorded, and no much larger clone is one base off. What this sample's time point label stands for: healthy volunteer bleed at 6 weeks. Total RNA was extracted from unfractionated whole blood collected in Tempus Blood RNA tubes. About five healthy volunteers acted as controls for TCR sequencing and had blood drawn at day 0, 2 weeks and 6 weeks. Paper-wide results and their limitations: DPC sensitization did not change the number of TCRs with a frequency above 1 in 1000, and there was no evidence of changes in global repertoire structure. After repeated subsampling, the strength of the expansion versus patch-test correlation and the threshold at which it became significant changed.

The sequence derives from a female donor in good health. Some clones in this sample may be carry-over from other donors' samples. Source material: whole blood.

The nucleotide sequence is given as TGTGCCAGCAGCTCGACAGGAGTCGGAAATTCACCCCTCCACTTT. The translation is CASSSTGVGNSPLHF. Recombination joined TRBV7-2 with TRBJ1-6, with TRBD1 tentatively as D gene (6 bases match). The junction carries 14 bases between V and J, which are trimmed by 4 bases and 7 bases respectively. Spanning cysteine to phenylalanine, the CDR3 consists of 15 amino acids. Here the CDR3 DNA is all that survives: 45 bases in frame from base 1. The germline V gene supplies CDR1 SGHTA and CDR2 FQGNSA. With the portions outside the CDR3 filled from the reference TRBV7-2 and TRBJ1-6 genes, the complete variable region becomes GAGVSQSPSNKVTEKGKDVELRCDPISGHTALYWYRQSLGQGLEFLIYFQGNSAPDKSGLPSDRFSAERTGGSVSTLTIQRTQQEDSAVYLCASSSTGVGNSPLHFGNGTRLTVT.